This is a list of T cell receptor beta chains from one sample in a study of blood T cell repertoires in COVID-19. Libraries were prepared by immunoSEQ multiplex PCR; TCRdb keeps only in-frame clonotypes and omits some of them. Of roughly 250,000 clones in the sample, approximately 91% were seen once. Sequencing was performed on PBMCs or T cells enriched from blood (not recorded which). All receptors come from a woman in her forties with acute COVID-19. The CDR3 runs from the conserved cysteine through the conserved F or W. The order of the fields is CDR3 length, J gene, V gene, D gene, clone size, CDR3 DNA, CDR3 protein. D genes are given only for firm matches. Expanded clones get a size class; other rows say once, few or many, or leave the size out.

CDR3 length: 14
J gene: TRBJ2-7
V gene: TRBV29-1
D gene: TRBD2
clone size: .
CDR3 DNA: TGCAGCGTTGAAGTCACTAGCGGGACGTACGAGCAGTACTTC
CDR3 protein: CSVEVTSGTYEQYF

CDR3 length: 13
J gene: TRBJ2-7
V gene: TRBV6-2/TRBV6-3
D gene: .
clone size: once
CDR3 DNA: TGTGCCAGCAGTCCAAGCCCGGAACGCGGGCAGTACTTC
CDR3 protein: CASSPSPERGQYF

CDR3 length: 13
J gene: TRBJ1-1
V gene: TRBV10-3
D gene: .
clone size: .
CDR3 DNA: TGTGCCATCGCTGAAGTTGGGGCCACTGAAGCTTTCTTT
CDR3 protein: CAIAEVGATEAFF

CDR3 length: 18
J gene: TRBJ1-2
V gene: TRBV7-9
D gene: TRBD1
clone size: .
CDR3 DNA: TGTGCCAGCAGTCGCAGGGCAGGACAGGGGGGATTTTTCTATGGCTACACCTTC
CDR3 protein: CASSRRAGQGGFFYGYTF

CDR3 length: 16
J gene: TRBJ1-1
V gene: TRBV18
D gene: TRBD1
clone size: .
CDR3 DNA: TGTGCCAGCTCACGGGGACAGGGGGCGTCTAACACTGAAGCTTTCTTT
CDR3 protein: CASSRGQGASNTEAFF

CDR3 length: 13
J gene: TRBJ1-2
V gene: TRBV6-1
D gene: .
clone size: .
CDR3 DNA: TGTGCCAGCAGTGAAAATGGGGCAACGGGCTACACCTTC
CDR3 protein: CASSENGATGYTF

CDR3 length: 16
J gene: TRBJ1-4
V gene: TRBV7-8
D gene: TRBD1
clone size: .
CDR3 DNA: TGTGCCAGCAGCTTAGGAAGACAGGGCTGGAATGAAAAACTGTTTTTT
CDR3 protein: CASSLGRQGWNEKLFF

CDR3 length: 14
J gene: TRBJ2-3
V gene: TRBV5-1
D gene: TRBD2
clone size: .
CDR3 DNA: TGCGCCAGCAGACTAGCGGTATACGCAGATACGCAGTATTTT
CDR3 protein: CASRLAVYADTQYF

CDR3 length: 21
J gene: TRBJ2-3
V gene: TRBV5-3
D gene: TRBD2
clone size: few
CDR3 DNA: TGTGCCAGAAGCTTTGATAGCGGGAGAAGGGCAAAGGGGTCAGACACAGATACGCAGTATTTT
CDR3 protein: CARSFDSGRRAKGSDTDTQYF

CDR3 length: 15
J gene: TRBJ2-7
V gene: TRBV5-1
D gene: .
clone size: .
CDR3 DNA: TGCGCCAGCAGGACAAGTATTTCCATCTCCTACGAGCAGTACTTC
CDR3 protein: CASRTSISISYEQYF

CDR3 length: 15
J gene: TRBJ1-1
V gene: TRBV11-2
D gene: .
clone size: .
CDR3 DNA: TGTGCCAGCAGCCCCCCCCCAGGGGTGGGCACTGAAGCTTTCTTT
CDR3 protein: CASSPPPGVGTEAFF

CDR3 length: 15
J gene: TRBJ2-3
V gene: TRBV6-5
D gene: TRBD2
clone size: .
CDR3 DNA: TGTGCCACCAAGACTAGCGGGGGGCCCCCGAATACGCAGTATTTT
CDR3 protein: CATKTSGGPPNTQYF

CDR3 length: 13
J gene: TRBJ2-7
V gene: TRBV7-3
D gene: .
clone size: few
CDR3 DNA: TGTGCCAGCAGCCTCCAAAGGGGAGGCGAGCAGTACTTC
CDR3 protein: CASSLQRGGEQYF

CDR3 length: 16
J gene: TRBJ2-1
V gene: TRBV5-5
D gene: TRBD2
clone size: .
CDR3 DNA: TGTGCCAGCAGCTTGGTTCTAGCGGGGGGCGGCAATGAGCAGTTCTTC
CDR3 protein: CASSLVLAGGGNEQFF

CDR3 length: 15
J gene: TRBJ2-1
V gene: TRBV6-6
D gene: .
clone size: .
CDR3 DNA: TGTGCCAGCAGTTCGCCCGGACTTTCGGGGAATGAGCAGTTCTTC
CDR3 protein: CASSSPGLSGNEQFF

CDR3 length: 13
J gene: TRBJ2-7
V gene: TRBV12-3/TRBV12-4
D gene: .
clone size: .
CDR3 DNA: TGTGCCAGCAGTTTGGCAGGAACCTACGAGCAGTACTTC
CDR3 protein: CASSLAGTYEQYF

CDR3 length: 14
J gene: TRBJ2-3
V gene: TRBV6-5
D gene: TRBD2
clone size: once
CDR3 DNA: TGTGCCACCTCTGGGACTAGCGGGGCATATACGCAGTATTTT
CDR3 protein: CATSGTSGAYTQYF

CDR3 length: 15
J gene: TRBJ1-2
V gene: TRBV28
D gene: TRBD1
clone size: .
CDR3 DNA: TGTGCCAGCAGAACCGGACAGGGGAGGTACTATGGCTACACCTTC
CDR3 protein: CASRTGQGRYYGYTF

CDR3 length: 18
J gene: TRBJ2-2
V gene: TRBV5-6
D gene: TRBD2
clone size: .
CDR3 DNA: TGTGCCAGCAGCCGTGACCTTATAGCGGGAGGGGGCACCGGGGAGCTGTTTTTT
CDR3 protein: CASSRDLIAGGGTGELFF

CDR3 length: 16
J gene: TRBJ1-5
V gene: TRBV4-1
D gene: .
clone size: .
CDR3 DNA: TGCGCCAGCAGCATGGACAGAGCAAACTTAGATCAGCCCCAGCATTTT
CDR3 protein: CASSMDRANLDQPQHF

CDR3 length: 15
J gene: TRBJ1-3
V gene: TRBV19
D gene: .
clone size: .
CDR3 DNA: TGTGCCAGTAGCGCCGCAACTGCTGCGGGAAACACCATATATTTT
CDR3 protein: CASSAATAAGNTIYF

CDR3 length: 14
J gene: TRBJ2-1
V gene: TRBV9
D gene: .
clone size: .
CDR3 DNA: TGTGCCAGCAGCGTAGCCCTAGGAGGGAATGAGCAGTTCTTC
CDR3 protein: CASSVALGGNEQFF

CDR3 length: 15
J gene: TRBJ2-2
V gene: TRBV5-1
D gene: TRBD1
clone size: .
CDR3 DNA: TGCGCCAGCAGCTTACCCGGGACAGGGACCGGGGAGCTGTTTTTT
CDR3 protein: CASSLPGTGTGELFF

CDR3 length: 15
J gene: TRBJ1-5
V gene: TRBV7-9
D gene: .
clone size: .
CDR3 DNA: TGTGCCAGCAGCCCCAGCGGGGGAACGGGACAGCCCCAGCATTTT
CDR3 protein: CASSPSGGTGQPQHF

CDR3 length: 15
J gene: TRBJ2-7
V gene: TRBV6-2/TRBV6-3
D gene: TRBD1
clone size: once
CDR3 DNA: TGTGCCAGCAGCTCCCCGGGACAGGGGTTCTACGAGCAGTACTTC
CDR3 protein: CASSSPGQGFYEQYF

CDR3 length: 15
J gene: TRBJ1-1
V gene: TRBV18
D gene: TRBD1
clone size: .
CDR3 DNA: TGTGCCAGCTCACAGTACAGGGGAGAGAACACTGAAGCTTTCTTT
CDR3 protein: CASSQYRGENTEAFF

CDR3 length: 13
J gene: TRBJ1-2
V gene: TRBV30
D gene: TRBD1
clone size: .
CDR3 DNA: TGTGCCTGGATGGACAGGACCAACTATGGCTACACCTTC
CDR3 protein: CAWMDRTNYGYTF

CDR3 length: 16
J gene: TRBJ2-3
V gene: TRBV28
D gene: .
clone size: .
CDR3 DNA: TGTGCCAGCAGTTCTTACGGGGGAAAAGCCCCAGATACGCAGTATTTT
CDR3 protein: CASSSYGGKAPDTQYF

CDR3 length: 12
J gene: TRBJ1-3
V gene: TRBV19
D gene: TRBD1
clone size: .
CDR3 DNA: TGTGCCGGACAGGGGGAAGGAAACACCATATATTTT
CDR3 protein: CAGQGEGNTIYF

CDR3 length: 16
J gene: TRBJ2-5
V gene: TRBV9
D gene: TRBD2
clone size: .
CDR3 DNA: TGTGCCAGCAGCGTCACGGGGGGTGTAGGTGCGGAGACCCAGTACTTC
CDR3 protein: CASSVTGGVGAETQYF

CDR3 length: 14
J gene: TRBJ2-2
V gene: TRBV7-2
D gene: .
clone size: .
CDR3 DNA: TGTGCCAGCAAGTTGGCGGCGAACACCGGGGAGCTGTTTTTT
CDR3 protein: CASKLAANTGELFF

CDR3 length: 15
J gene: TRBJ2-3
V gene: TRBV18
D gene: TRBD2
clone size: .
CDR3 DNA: TGTGCCAGCTCACCAACGGCAGGGAGGGCAGATACGCAGTATTTT
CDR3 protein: CASSPTAGRADTQYF

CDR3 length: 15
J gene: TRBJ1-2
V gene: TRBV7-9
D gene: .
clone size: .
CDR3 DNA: TGTGCCAGCAGCTTAGCGGGCGGGGGCGCACATGGCTACACCTTC
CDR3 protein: CASSLAGGGAHGYTF

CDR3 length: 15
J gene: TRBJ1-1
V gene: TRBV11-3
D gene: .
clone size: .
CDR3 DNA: TGTGCCAGCAGCTTAGGCAGGCTCCTGAACACTGAAGCTTTCTTT
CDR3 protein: CASSLGRLLNTEAFF

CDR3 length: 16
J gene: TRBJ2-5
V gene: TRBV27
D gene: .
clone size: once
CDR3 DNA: TGTGCCAGCAGTACAAGGACAAGGGGGAACCAAGAGACCCAGTACTTC
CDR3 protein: CASSTRTRGNQETQYF

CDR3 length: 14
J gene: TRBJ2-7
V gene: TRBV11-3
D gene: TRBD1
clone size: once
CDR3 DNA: TGTGCCAGCAGCTTAATACAGGGGGCCTACGAGCAGTACTTC
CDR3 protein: CASSLIQGAYEQYF

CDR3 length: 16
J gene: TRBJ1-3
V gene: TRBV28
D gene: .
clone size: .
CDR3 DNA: TGTGCCAGCAGCCTACAGGGATCCCCCTCTGGAAACACCATATATTTT
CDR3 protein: CASSLQGSPSGNTIYF

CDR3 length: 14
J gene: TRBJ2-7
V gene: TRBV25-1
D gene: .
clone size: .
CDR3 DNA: TGTGCCAGCAGTGAAAAGGCAGGCTTCTACGAGCAGTACTTC
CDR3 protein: CASSEKAGFYEQYF

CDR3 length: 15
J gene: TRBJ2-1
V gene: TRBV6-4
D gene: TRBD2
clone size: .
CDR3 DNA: TGTGCCAGCAGTAGGACTAGCGGAAGTTACAATGAGCAGTTCTTC
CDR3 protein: CASSRTSGSYNEQFF

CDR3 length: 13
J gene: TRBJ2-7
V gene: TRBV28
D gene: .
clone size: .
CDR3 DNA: TGTGCCAGCAGTTTATTGCAGGGCTACGAGCAGTACTTC
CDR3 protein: CASSLLQGYEQYF

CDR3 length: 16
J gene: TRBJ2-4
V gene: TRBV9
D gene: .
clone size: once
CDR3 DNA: TGTGCCAGCAGCGTGTCCCCCGAACTAGCCAAAAACATTCAGTACTTC
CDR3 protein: CASSVSPELAKNIQYF

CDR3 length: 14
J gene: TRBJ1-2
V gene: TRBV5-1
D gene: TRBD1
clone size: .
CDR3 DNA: TGCGCCAGCAGCTTACGAACGGGACAGCCTGGCTACACCTTC
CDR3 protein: CASSLRTGQPGYTF

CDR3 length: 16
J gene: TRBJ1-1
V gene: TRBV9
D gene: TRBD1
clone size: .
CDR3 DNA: TGTGCCAGCAGCGTCCGTATGGGGCACAGGGGGACTGAAGCTTTCTTT
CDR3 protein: CASSVRMGHRGTEAFF

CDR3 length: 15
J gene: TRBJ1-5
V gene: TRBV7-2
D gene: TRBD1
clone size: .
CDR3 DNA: TGTGCCAGCAGCTTAGCTGGGGACAGAAATCAGCCCCAGCATTTT
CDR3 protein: CASSLAGDRNQPQHF

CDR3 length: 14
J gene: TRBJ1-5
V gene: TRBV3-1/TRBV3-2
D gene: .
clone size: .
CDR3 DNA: TGTGCCAGCAGCCAAGGTCGGGATCATCAGCCCCAGCATTTT
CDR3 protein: CASSQGRDHQPQHF

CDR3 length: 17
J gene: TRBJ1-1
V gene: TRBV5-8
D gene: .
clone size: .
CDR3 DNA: TGTGCCAGCAGCTTGGAAGGTCTTCGGGGGATGAACACTGAAGCTTTCTTT
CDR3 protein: CASSLEGLRGMNTEAFF

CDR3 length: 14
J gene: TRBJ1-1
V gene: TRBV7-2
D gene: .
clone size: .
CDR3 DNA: TGTGCCAGCAGCTTAGGCGCAGGGAACACTGAAGCTTTCTTT
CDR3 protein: CASSLGAGNTEAFF

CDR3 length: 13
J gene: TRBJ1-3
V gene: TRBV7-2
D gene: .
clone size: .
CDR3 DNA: TGTGCCAGCAGCTTAGATCAGGGAAACACCATATATTTT
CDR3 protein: CASSLDQGNTIYF

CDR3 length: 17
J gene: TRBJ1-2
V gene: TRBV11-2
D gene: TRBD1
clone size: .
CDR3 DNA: TGTGCCAGCAGCGAATTTTCCCGGGGACAGAGATCCTATGGCTACACCTTC
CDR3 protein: CASSEFSRGQRSYGYTF

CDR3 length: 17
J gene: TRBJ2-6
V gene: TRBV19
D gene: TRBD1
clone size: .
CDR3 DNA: TGTGCCAGTAGGCCCGGGACAGGACGCTCTGGGGCCAACGTCCTGACTTTC
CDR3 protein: CASRPGTGRSGANVLTF